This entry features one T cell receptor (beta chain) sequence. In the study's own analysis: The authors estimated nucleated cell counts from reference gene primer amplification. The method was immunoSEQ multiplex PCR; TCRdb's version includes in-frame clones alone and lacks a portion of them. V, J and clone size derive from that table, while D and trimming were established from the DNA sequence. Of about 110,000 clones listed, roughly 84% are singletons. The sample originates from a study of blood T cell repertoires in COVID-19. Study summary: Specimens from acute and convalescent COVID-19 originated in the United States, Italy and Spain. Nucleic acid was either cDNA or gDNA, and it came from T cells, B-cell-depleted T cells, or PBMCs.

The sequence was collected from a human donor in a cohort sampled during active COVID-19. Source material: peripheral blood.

The CDR3 region has the DNA TGTGCCAGCAGCTTTGGGACCGGGACTACTCTCAATGAGCAGTTCTTC. It translates to CASSFGTGTTLNEQFF. The chain carries TRBV7-8 and TRBJ2-1, with 7 bases identical to TRBD2. The trim removed 3 bases at V and 6 bases at J, leaving 11 bases unmatched. The CDR3 extends over 16 amino acids. Germline loops: CDR1 SGHVS, CDR2 FQNEAQ.